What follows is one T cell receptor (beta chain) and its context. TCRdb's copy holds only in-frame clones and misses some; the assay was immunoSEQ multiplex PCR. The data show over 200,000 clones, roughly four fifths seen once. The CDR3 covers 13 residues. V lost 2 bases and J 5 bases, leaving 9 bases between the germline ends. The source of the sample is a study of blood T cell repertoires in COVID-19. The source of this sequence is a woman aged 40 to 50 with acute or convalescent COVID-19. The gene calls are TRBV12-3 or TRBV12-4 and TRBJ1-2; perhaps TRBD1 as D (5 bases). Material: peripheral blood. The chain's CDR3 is CASSLSGIYGYTF. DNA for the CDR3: TGTGCCAGCAGTTTATCAGGGATATATGGCTACACCTTC.